The clone carrying this TCR beta chain showed up just a few times. Other DNA sequences in the same sample also yield this CDR3. In the authors' workflow: The authors estimated nucleated cell counts from reference gene primer amplification. Only in-frame clones appear in the TCRdb table, and some are missing; sequencing was by immunoSEQ multiplex PCR. V, J and clone size are taken as reported in that table, and D and trimming were inferred from the DNA itself. This table holds about 240,000 clones, around 86% found once. The source of the sample is a study of blood T cell repertoires in COVID-19. Looking at the study overall: The study drew acute and convalescent COVID-19 samples from the United States, Italy and Spain. The cDNA or gDNA used as material had been derived from T cells, B-cell-depleted T cells, or PBMCs.

Sequenced material: peripheral blood. This receptor was identified in a woman aged 55-69 years with active or convalescent COVID-19.

CDR3 sequence reads: CASSLGLTYEQYF. The CDR3, as DNA: TGTGCCAGCAGTCTCGGACTCACTTACGAGCAGTACTTC. This rearrangement joins TRBV6-5 to TRBJ2-7; D is possibly TRBD2 (5 bases). Germline CDR1 is MNHEY and CDR2 is SVGAGI. V was trimmed by 5 bases and J by 4 bases, leaving 12 bases between them. The CDR3 length is 13 residues.